The 32 T cell receptor beta chains given below trace back to one sample, sequenced in a study of OX40 agonist ivuxolimab in advanced cancers. Generated by immunoSEQ multiplex PCR, the TCRdb table keeps only in-frame clones and is missing some. Altogether around 43,000 clones are present, 86% being singletons, with the ten largest covering 12%. The sample was CD4+ or CD8+ T cells sorted from blood, taken in a trial of the OX40 agonist ivuxolimab. These receptors all stem from an adult with an advanced solid tumor such as melanoma, head and neck, liver or kidney cancer.

The J gene is TRBJ2-1, the V gene TRBV25-1; 7 bases match TRBD2. The germline gives CDR1 MGHDK, CDR2 SYGVNS. This CDR3 is built from 18 residues. Unmatched junction bases numbered 12, after V lost 0 bases and J lost 4 bases. The CDR3 DNA is TGTGCCAGCAGTGAATACGGGACTAACAGCCCCCGGTACAATGAGCAGTTCTTC. This translates into CASSEYGTNSPRYNEQFF. Full variable domain (missing parts from reference TRBV25-1 and TRBJ2-1): EADIYQTPRYLVIGTGKKITLECSQTMGHDKMYWYQQDPGMELHLIHYSYGVNSTEKGDLSSESTVSRIRTEHFPLTLESARPSHTSQYLCASSEYGTNSPRYNEQFFGPGTRLTVL.

This clone appeared a single time. This chain connects TRBV5-1 to TRBJ2-1; 8 bases agree with TRBD2. The CDR3 totals 17 residues. Trimming took 3 bases from V and 7 from J; bases not matched to a gene: 15. Germline CDR1 SGHRS, CDR2 YFSETQ. In DNA, the CDR3 is TGCGCCAGCAGCTGGGGACTAGGCGAGTGGGTAGGGAATGAGCAGTTCTTC. As protein: CASSWGLGEWVGNEQFF. The variable domain in full, completed from reference TRBV5-1 and TRBJ2-1, reads KAGVTQTPRYLIKTRGQQVTLSCSPISGHRSVSWYQQTPGQGLQFLFEYFSETQRNKGNFPGRFSGRQFSNSRSEMNVSTLELGDSALYLCASSWGLGEWVGNEQFFGPGTRLTVL.

This chain connects TRBV4-1 to TRBJ2-7; 8 bases are a match to TRBD2. The CDR3 runs 17 residues. Germline V gene data show CDR1 as MGHRA and CDR2 as YSYEKL. V lost 3 bases and J lost 1; bases outside the gene matches: 11. The CDR3 sequence: CASSQASASSGSYEQYF. The DNA of the CDR3 is TGCGCCAGCAGCCAGGCCTCGGCCTCTAGCGGGTCCTACGAGCAGTACTTC.

The J gene is TRBJ2-5, the V gene TRBV7-9; perhaps TRBD1 as D (6 bases). Trimming removed 5 bases from V and 5 bases from J, with 15 bases in between. The CDR3 totals 14 residues. CDR1 is SEHNR and CDR2 is FQNEAQ in the germline V gene (reference sequence). CDR3: CASSRIQGGETQYF. As DNA, the CDR3 is TGTGCCAGCAGCCGAATACAGGGTGGGGAGACCCAGTACTTC.

The chain carries TRBV5-4 and TRBJ2-1; 11 nucleotides align to TRBD2. The germline V gene encodes CDR1 SGHNT and CDR2 YYREEE (reference sequence). The CDR3 length is 17 residues. V lost 3 bases to trimming and J lost 2 bases; unmatched junction nucleotides: 7. The CDR3 loop is CASSSPTSGVTYNEQFF. CDR3 DNA sequence: TGTGCCAGCAGCTCTCCGACTAGCGGGGTTACCTACAATGAGCAGTTCTTC.

The genes are TRBV27 and TRBJ2-1; 8 bases align to TRBD2. CDR1 MNHEY and CDR2 SMNVEV come from the germline V gene (reference sequence). J was trimmed by 7 bases and V by 4 bases; bases with no gene match: 6. The CDR3 consists of 14 residues. The chain's CDR3 is CASSSSGSTNEQFF. DNA of the CDR3: TGTGCCAGCAGTTCGAGCGGGAGTACTAATGAGCAGTTCTTC.

This chain connects TRBV28 to TRBJ2-4; 8 nucleotides line up with TRBD2. Looked up from germline, CDR1 is MDHEN and CDR2 is SYDVKM. Trimming at V came to 6 bases and at J to 15 bases, leaving 16 bases not matched to a gene. CDR3 length: 14 residues. In DNA, the CDR3 is TGTGCCAGCAGCACGGGCTACGTAGCGGGGCGGACGTACTTC. It translates to CASSTGYVAGRTYF.

J is TRBJ1-2 and V is TRBV30; 8 bases fit TRBD1. The junction had 4 bases not matched to a gene; V was cut back by 3 bases and J by 1 base. Germline V CDR1 and CDR2: GTSNPN, SVGIG (reference sequence). The CDR3 consists of 14 residues. The CDR3 DNA reads as TGTGCCTGGAGGGGGACAGGCCTTAACTATGGCTACACCTTC. This sequence encodes CAWRGTGLNYGYTF. The full variable domain, with the rest looked up from reference TRBV30 and TRBJ1-2, is SQTIHQWPATLVQPVGSPLSLECTVEGTSNPNLYWYRQAAGRGLQLLFYSVGIGQISSEVPQNLSASRPQDRQFILSSKKLLLSDSGFYLCAWRGTGLNYGYTFGSGTRLTVV.

In nucleotides, the CDR3 is TGCGCCAGCAGCCGACCCGGGACAGCGCGGTATGGCTACACCTTC. This sequence encodes CASSRPGTARYGYTF. The rearrangement links TRBV4-1 to TRBJ1-2; 7 bases match TRBD1. V dropped 4 bases and J dropped 5; count of bases not matched to a gene: 10. Germline CDR1 is MGHRA and CDR2 is YSYEKL. The CDR3 extends over 15 amino acids.

This clone appeared a single time. The rearrangement uses TRBV2 and TRBJ1-4; TRBD1 might be the D (5 bases). The CDR3 runs 16 residues. CDR1 is SNHLY, CDR2 FYNNEI, per germline. Between the trimmed V and J ends, which lost 3 bases and 6 bases, there was a span of 17 bases. The CDR3 DNA is TGTGCCAGCAGTGATGGCTGGGGGTATGGGTATGAAAAACTGTTTTTT. Encoded protein: CASSDGWGYGYEKLFF.

This clone has only a few counts. The chain carries TRBV27 and TRBJ1-5; no definite D call. Germline V CDR1 and CDR2: MNHEY, SMNVEV (reference sequence). Trimming took off 0 bases at V and 9 bases at J, with 9 bases between the two ends. The CDR3 has 13 residues. CDR3 region: CASSLSEVWPQHF. In nucleotides, the CDR3 is TGTGCCAGCAGTTTATCAGAGGTTTGGCCCCAGCATTTT.

The J gene is TRBJ1-2, the V gene TRBV5-6; no clear D gene. The CDR3 contains 14 residues. Per the germline V gene, CDR1 is SGHDT and CDR2 is YYEEEE. V lost 0 bases and J 6 bases, leaving 12 bases between the germline ends. This CDR3 is CASSLGVSNHGYTF. The CDR3 DNA follows: TGTGCCAGCAGCTTGGGGGTCAGCAACCATGGCTACACCTTC.

The rearrangement joins TRBV6-6 to TRBJ2-7; tentatively, D is TRBD2 (6 bases). V dropped 0 bases and J dropped 2 bases, with 14 bases sitting between them. CDR1 MNHNY and CDR2 SVGAGI come from the germline V gene (reference sequence). This CDR3 region has 16 residues. CDR3 nucleotide sequence: TGTGCCAGCAGTTACTCGATGGGGGGACCAGCCTACGAGCAGTACTTC. Its protein is CASSYSMGGPAYEQYF.

This clone appeared once. Compared with germline, one end of the junction differs, possibly owing to a read error. The rearrangement uses TRBV28 and TRBJ2-7; D is uncertain. This CDR3 is 9 amino acids long. Germline CDR1 reads MDHEN; CDR2 reads SYDVKM. The CDR3 nucleotides are TGTGCCACCAGTGCCGAGCAGTACTTC. Translation gives CATSAEQYF. The whole variable domain, remainder taken from reference TRBV28 and TRBJ2-7, is DVKVTQSSRYLVKRTGEKVFLECVQDMDHENMFWYRQDPGLGLRLIYFSYDVKMKEKGDIPEGYSVSREKKERFSLILESASTNQTSMYLCATSAEQYFGPGTRLTVT.

CDR3 amino acids: CASSEKIATNYGYTF. The CDR3 coding sequence is TGTGCCAGCAGTGAAAAAATTGCTACTAACTATGGCTACACCTTC. The rearrangement joins TRBV6-1 to TRBJ1-2; D call uncertain. Germline V gene sequence: CDR1 MNHNS, CDR2 SASEGT. CDR3 length equals 15 residues. The V and J ends lost 2 bases and 0 bases respectively, with 10 bases between them.

Notes on this clone: Other DNA sequences from this sample encode an identical CDR3 as well. This chain links TRBV4-1 with TRBJ1-1, with a weak D call TRBD1 (5 bases). Germline V lookup: CDR1 MGHRA, CDR2 YSYEKL. This CDR3 spans 13 amino acids. V lost 1 base and J lost 5, with 8 bases in between. Here the CDR3 DNA reads TGCGCCAGCAGCCAAGTCGGGGGGACTGAAGCTTTCTTT. Translating gives CASSQVGGTEAFF.

V gene TRBV7-9 combines with J gene TRBJ2-1, with D possibly being TRBD1 (6 bases). V lost 10 bases and J 7 bases, leaving 11 bases between the germline ends. From germline, CDR1 is SEHNR and CDR2 FQNEAQ (reference sequence). The CDR3 has 11 residues. The CDR3 coding sequence is TGTGCCATGGGGGCCGGAAATGAGCAGTTCTTC. It translates to CAMGAGNEQFF.

The V call is TRBV9, the J call TRBJ2-1; perhaps D is TRBD1 or TRBD2 (6 bases each). Germline V lookup: CDR1 SGDLS, CDR2 YYNGEE. There are 15 residues in the CDR3. V lost 3 bases and J lost 2, with 12 bases in between. The CDR3 coding sequence is TGTGCCAGCAGCGGGGGGGCCGGGACCTACAATGAGCAGTTCTTC. Protein product: CASSGGAGTYNEQFF.

Concerning this clone: A junction boundary mismatches the germline segment, possibly from a read error. The V and J genes are TRBV18 and TRBJ1-1; unclear D gene. The germline CDR1 and CDR2 sequences are KGHSH and LQKENI. The length of the CDR3 is 12 residues. The CDR3 nucleotides are TGTGTCAGCTACGGACCCCACACTGAAGCTTTCTTT. It yields the protein CVSYGPHTEAFF.

The genes are TRBV7-9 and TRBJ2-4, with D perhaps TRBD2 (6 bases). Germline values: CDR1 SEHNR, CDR2 FQNEAQ (reference sequence). Trimming shortened V by 4 bases and J by 7 bases, and 14 bases separated the two germline ends. This CDR3 has 14 amino acids. CDR3 bases: TGTGCCAGCAGCTCCCCTTGGGGACTGAACATTCAGTACTTC. Translated: CASSSPWGLNIQYF.

The J gene is TRBJ2-1, the V gene TRBV5-6; 7 bases agree with TRBD1. CDR3 length: 16 amino acids. V shed 0 bases, J shed 1 base, and the junction held 4 bases outside the gene matches. Germline CDR1 reads SGHDT; CDR2 reads YYEEEE. CDR3 protein: CASSLGQGWSYNEQFF. The CDR3 bases are TGTGCCAGCAGCTTGGGACAGGGTTGGTCCTACAATGAGCAGTTCTTC.

Only a few counts were recorded for this clone. The chain links TRBV18 to TRBJ2-5; D is perhaps TRBD2 (6 bases). V was cut by 6 bases and J by 5 bases, with 13 bases left in between. The CDR3 totals 13 residues. Germline CDR1 and CDR2: KGHSH and LQKENI. The CDR3 region has the DNA TGTGCCAGCTCCCACAGGAGGGCGGAGACCCAGTACTTC. This codes for CASSHRRAETQYF.

This clone was detected only once. The chain combines TRBV7-6 with TRBJ2-3, with TRBD2 matching 8 bases. This CDR3 contains 15 residues. Germline CDR1 SGHVS, CDR2 FNYEAQ. V dropped 1 base and J dropped 0; count of bases not matched to a gene: 0. CDR3 amino acids: CASSLGLASTDTQYF. CDR3 bases: TGTGCCAGCAGCTTAGGACTAGCGAGCACAGATACGCAGTATTTT.

This sequence joins TRBV30 and TRBJ2-1, with D possibly being TRBD2 (6 bases). The CDR3 sequence is 12 residues long. The V gene's germline CDR1 is GTSNPN and CDR2 SVGIG (reference sequence). V dropped 4 bases and J dropped 7 bases, with 11 bases sitting between them. CDR3 bases: TGTGCCTGGACATTCGCGGGAAATGAGCAGTTCTTC. Its translation: CAWTFAGNEQFF.

This clone was picked up a small number of times. The chain combines TRBV5-1 with TRBJ1-1, with TRBD1 as a possible D gene (6 bases). Germline CDR1 and CDR2: SGHRS and YFSETQ. The CDR3 runs to 14 residues. Between the trimmed V and J ends, which lost 3 bases and 6 bases, there was a span of 15 bases. CDR3 loop: CASSSGQIAAEAFF. CDR3 DNA sequence: TGCGCCAGCAGCTCAGGACAGATCGCAGCTGAAGCTTTCTTT.

This chain uses TRBV9 with TRBJ1-2; no firm D call. Germline CDR1 SGDLS, CDR2 YYNGEE. The CDR3 totals 12 residues. V was shortened by 1 base and J by 6 bases, with 7 bases between the two germline ends. DNA for the CDR3: TGTGCCAGCAGCGTACGGACGGATGGCTACACCTTC. It translates to CASSVRTDGYTF. Full variable domain (rest looked up from reference TRBV9 and TRBJ1-2): DSGVTQTPKHLITATGQRVTLRCSPRSGDLSVYWYQQSLDQGLQFLIQYYNGEERAKGNILERFSAQQFPDLHSELNLSSLELGDSALYFCASSVRTDGYTFGSGTRLTVV.

This chain joins TRBV4-1 and TRBJ2-7; TRBD2 matches at 12 bases. Unmatched junction bases numbered 2, after V lost 3 bases and J lost 2 bases. The CDR3 contains 15 residues. Germline V gives CDR1 MGHRA, CDR2 YSYEKL. CDR3 bases: TGCGCCAGCAGCCACCTAGCGGGAGGGCCCTACGAGCAGTACTTC. Translating gives CASSHLAGGPYEQYF.

The genes are TRBV4-3 and TRBJ2-3; TRBD2 aligns across 8 bases. The CDR3 spans 17 residues. V was clipped by 0 bases and J by 4 bases; unmatched bases: 9. Germline V gene sequence: CDR1 LGHNA, CDR2 YSLEER. The CDR3 DNA follows: TGCGCCAGCAGCCAAGATTTTTCCGGGACTAGAGCAGATACGCAGTATTTT. Protein sequence: CASSQDFSGTRADTQYF.

This chain links TRBV19 with TRBJ1-1; D unresolved. Per the germline V gene, CDR1 is LNHDA and CDR2 is SQIVND (reference sequence). The V end lost 0 bases, the J end lost 0 bases, and 8 bases lay between the germline ends. This CDR3 has 15 amino acids. This CDR3 is CASSIDLSMNTEAFF. The CDR3 DNA reads TGTGCCAGTAGTATAGATTTATCCATGAACACTGAAGCTTTCTTT.

This clone came up a few times. The rearrangement links TRBV6-6 to TRBJ2-7; possibly TRBD2 for D (7 bases). The CDR3 loop spans 14 amino acids. Germline assignment: CDR1 MNHNY and CDR2 SVGAGI (reference sequence). V lost 0 bases and J lost 3, with 9 bases in between. DNA of the CDR3: TGTGCCAGCAGTTACTCAGGGGGGGGCTACGAGCAGTACTTC. As protein: CASSYSGGGYEQYF.

The V gene is TRBV7-2, the J gene TRBJ1-2; tentative D call: TRBD1 (5 bases). V lost 0 bases and J lost 5, with 10 bases in between. Germline V lookup: CDR1 SGHTA, CDR2 FQGNSA. There are 14 residues in the CDR3. Written as DNA, the CDR3 is TGTGCCAGCAGCTTAGCGCTTTCAGGGTATGGCTACACCTTC. This codes for CASSLALSGYGYTF.

This chain connects TRBV27 to TRBJ1-4; perhaps TRBD1 as D (6 bases). Germline CDR1 is MNHEY and CDR2 is SMNVEV (reference sequence). V lost 5 bases, J lost 7 bases, and 14 bases lay in between. The CDR3 is 14 residues long. The chain's CDR3 is CASSVTGGGEKLFF. In DNA form, the CDR3 reads TGTGCCAGCAGTGTGACAGGTGGGGGTGAAAAACTGTTTTTT. Filled out from reference TRBV27 and TRBJ1-4, the complete variable domain reads EAQVTQNPRYLITVTGKKLTVTCSQNMNHEYMSWYRQDPGLGLRQIYYSMNVEVTDKGDVPEGYKVSRKEKRNFPLILESPSPNQTSLYFCASSVTGGGEKLFFGSGTQLSVL.